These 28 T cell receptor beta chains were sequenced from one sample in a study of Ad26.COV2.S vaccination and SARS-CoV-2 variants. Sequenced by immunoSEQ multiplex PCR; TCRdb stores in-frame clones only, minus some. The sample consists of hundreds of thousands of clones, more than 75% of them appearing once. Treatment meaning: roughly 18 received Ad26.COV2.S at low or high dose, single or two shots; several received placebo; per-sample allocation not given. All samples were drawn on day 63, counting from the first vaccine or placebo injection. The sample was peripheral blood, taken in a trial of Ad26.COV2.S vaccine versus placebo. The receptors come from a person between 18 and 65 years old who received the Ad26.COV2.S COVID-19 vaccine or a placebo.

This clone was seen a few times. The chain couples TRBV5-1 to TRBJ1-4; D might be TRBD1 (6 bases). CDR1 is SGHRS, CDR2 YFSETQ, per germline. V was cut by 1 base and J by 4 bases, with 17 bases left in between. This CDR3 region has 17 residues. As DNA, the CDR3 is TGCGCCAGCAGCTTGTGGGGGGCTGGATTCGATAATGAAAAACTGTTTTTT. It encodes CASSLWGAGFDNEKLFF.

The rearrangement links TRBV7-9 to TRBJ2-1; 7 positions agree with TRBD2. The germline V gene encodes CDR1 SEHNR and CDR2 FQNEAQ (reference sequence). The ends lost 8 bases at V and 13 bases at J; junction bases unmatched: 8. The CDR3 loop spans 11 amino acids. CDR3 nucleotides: TGTGCCAGCTCACGGGAGGCCGTCCAGTTCTTC. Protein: CASSREAVQFF.

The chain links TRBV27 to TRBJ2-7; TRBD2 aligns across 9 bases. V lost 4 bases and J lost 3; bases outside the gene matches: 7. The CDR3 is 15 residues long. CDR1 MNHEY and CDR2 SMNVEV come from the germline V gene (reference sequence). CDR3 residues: CASSSPGTSNYEQYF. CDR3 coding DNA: TGTGCCAGCAGTTCCCCCGGGACTAGCAACTACGAGCAGTACTTC.

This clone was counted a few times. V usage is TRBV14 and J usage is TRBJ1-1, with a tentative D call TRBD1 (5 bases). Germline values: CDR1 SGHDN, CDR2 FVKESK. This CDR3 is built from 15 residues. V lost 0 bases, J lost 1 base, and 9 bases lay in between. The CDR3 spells CASSQDQGRNTEAFF. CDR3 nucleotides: TGTGCCAGCAGCCAAGACCAGGGACGGAACACTGAAGCTTTCTTT.

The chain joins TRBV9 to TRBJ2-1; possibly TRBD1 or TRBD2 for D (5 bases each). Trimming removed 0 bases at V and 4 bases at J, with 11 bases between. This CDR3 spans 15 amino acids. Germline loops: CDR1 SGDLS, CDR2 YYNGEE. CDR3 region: CASSVGGFLYNEQFF. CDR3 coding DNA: TGTGCCAGCAGCGTAGGGGGGTTCCTATACAATGAGCAGTTCTTC.

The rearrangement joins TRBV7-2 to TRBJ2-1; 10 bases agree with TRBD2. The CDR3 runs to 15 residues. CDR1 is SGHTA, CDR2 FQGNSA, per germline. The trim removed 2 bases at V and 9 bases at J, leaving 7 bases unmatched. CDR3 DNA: TGTGCCAGCAGCTTACCCGGGACTAGCGTTGTTGAGCAGTTCTTC. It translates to CASSLPGTSVVEQFF.

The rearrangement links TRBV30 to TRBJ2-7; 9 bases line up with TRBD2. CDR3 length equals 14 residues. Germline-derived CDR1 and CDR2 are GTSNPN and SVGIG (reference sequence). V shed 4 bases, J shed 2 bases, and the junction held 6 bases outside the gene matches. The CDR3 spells CAWNAGGLAYEQYF. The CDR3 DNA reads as TGTGCCTGGAACGCGGGGGGGCTTGCCTACGAGCAGTACTTC.

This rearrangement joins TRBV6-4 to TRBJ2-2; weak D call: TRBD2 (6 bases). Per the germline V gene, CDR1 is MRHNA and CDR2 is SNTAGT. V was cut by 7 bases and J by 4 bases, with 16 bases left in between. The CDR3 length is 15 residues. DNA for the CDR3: TGTGCCAGCAAGCGGCTAGCGTCGGCCACCGGGGAGCTGTTTTTT. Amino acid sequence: CASKRLASATGELFF.

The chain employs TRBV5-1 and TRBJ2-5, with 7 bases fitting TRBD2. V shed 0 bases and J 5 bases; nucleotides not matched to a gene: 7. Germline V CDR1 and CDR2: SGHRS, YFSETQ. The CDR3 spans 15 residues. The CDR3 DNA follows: TGCGCCAGCAGCTTGGCTAGGACTAGTTACGAGACCCAGTACTTC. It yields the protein CASSLARTSYETQYF.

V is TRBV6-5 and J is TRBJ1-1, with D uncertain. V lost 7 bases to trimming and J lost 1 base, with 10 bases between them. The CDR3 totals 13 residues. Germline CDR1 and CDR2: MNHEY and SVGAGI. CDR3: CASKADGNTEAFF. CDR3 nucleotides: TGTGCCAGCAAGGCAGACGGGAACACTGAAGCTTTCTTT.

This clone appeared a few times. The CDR3, as DNA: TGTGCCGCGAGAGGGACATGGGACACTGAAGCTTTCTTT. Translating gives CAARGTWDTEAFF. V gene TRBV6-5 combines with J gene TRBJ1-1; D is possibly TRBD1 (6 bases). V shed 11 bases and J shed 3 bases, with 16 bases lying between them. The CDR3 sequence is 13 residues long. Germline V lookup: CDR1 MNHEY, CDR2 SVGAGI.

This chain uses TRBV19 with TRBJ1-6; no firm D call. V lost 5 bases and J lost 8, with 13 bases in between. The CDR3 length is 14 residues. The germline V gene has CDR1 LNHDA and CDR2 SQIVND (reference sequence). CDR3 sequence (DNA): TGTGCCAGTAGTCTGTTAGGTGGCGATTCACCCCTCCACTTT. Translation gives CASSLLGGDSPLHF.

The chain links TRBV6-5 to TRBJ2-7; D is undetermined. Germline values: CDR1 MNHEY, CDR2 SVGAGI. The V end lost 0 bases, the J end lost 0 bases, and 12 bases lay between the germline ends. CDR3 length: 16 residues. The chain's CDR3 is CASSYSTRAPSYEQYF. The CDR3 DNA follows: TGTGCCAGCAGTTACTCGACGAGAGCCCCCTCCTACGAGCAGTACTTC.

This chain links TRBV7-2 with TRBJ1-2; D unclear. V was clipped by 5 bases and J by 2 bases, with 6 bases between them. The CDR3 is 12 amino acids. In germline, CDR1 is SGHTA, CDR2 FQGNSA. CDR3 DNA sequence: TGTGCCAGCAGCCCCCGCAACTATGGCTACACCTTC. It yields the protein CASSPRNYGYTF.

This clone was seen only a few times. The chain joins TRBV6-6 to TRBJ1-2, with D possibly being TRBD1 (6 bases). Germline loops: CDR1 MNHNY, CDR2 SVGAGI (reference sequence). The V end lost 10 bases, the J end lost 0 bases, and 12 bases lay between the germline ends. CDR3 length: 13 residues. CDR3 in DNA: TGTGCCACCTCTGACAGGACTAACTATGGCTACACCTTC. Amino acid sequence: CATSDRTNYGYTF.

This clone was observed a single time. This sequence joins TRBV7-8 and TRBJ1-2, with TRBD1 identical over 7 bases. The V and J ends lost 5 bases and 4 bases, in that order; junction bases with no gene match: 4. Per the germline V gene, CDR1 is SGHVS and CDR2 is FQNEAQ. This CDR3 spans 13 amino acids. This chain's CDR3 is CASSHDRAYGYTF. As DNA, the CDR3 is TGTGCCAGCAGCCACGACAGGGCCTATGGCTACACCTTC.

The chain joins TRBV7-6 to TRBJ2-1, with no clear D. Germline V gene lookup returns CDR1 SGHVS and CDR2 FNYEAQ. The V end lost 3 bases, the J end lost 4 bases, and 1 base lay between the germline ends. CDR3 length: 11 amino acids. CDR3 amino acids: CASSFYNEQFF. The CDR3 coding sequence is TGTGCCAGCAGCTTTTACAATGAGCAGTTCTTC. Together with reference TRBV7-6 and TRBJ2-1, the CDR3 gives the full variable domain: GAGVSQSPRYKVTKRGQDVALRCDPISGHVSLYWYRQALGQGPEFLTYFNYEAQQDKSGLPNDRFSAERPEGSISTLTIQRTEQRDSAMYRCASSFYNEQFFGPGTRLTVL.

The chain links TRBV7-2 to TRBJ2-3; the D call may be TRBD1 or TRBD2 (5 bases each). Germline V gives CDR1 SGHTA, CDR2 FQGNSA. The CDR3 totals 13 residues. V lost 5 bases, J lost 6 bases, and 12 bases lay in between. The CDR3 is CASSLRDADTQYF. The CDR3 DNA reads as TGTGCCAGCAGCCTCCGGGACGCCGATACGCAGTATTTT.

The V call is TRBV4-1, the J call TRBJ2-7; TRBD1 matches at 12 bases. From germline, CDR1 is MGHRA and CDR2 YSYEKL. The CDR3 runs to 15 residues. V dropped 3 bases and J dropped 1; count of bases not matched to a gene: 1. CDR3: CASSQGQGASYEQYF. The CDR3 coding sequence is TGCGCCAGCAGCCAGGGACAGGGGGCTTCCTACGAGCAGTACTTC.

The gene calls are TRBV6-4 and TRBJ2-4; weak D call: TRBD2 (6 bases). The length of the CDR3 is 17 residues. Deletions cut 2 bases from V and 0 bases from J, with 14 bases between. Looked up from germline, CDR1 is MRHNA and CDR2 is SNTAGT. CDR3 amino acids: CASSDDGAGLAKNIQYF. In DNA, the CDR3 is TGTGCCAGCAGTGACGACGGAGCGGGTTTAGCCAAAAACATTCAGTACTTC.

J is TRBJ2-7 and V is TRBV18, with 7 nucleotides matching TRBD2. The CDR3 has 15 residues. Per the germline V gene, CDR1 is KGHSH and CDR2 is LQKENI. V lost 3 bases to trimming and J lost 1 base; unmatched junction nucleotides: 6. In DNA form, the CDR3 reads TGTGCCAGCTCACCCGGTGGGGGGGAATCCTACGAGCAGTACTTC. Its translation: CASSPGGGESYEQYF.

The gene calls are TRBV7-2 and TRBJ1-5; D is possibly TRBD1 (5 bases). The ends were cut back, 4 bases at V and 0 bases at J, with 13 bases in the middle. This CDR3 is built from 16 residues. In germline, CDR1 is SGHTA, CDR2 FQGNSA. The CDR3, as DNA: TGTGCCAGCAGCTGGGGGACTGCGCATAGCAATCAGCCCCAGCATTTT. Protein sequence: CASSWGTAHSNQPQHF.

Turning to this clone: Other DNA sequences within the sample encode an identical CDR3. CDR3: CASSPGQGRAEAFF. DNA for the CDR3: TGCGCCAGCAGCCCGGGACAGGGTCGCGCTGAAGCTTTCTTT. This chain joins TRBV5-1 and TRBJ1-1; 9 nucleotides agree with TRBD1. V shed 4 bases, J shed 6 bases, and the junction held 7 bases outside the gene matches. Germline CDR1 and CDR2: SGHRS and YFSETQ. The CDR3 is 14 residues long.

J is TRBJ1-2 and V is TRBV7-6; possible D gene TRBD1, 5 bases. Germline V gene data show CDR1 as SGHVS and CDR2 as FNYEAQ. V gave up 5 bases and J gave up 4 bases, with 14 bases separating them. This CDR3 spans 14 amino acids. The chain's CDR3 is CASSPPGTTYGYTF. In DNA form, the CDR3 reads TGTGCCAGCAGCCCCCCGGGGACGACCTATGGCTACACCTTC.

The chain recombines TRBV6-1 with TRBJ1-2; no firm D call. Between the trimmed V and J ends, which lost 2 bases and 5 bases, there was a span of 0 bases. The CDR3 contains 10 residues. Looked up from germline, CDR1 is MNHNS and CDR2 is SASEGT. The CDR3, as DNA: TGTGCCAGCAGTGAATATGGCTACACCTTC. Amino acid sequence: CASSEYGYTF.

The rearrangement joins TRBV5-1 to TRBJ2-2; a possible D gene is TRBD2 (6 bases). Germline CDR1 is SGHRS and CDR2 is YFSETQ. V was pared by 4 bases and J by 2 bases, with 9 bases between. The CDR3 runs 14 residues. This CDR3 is CASSPGSNTGELFF. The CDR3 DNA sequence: TGCGCCAGCAGCCCCGGGAGTAACACCGGGGAGCTGTTTTTT. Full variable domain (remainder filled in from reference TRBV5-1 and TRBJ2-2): KAGVTQTPRYLIKTRGQQVTLSCSPISGHRSVSWYQQTPGQGLQFLFEYFSETQRNKGNFPGRFSGRQFSNSRSEMNVSTLELGDSALYLCASSPGSNTGELFFGEGSRLTVL.

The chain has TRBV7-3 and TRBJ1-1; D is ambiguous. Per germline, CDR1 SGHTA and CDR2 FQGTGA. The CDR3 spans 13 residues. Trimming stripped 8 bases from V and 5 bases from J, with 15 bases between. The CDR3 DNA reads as TGTGCCAGCGCAAAAGAAGACGGGACTGAAGCTTTCTTT. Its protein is CASAKEDGTEAFF. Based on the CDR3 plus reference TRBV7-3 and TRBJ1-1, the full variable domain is GAGVSQTPSNKVTEKGKYVELRCDPISGHTALYWYRQSLGQGPEFLIYFQGTGAADDSGLPNDRFFAVRPEGSVSTLKIQRTERGDSAVYLCASAKEDGTEAFFGQGTRLTVV.

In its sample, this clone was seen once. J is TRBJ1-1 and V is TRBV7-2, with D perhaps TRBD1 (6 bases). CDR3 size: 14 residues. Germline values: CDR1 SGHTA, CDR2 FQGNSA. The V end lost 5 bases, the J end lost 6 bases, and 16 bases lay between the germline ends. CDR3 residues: CASSPLGGDAEAFF. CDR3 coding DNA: TGTGCCAGCAGCCCCCTGGGGGGCGATGCTGAAGCTTTCTTT.